The 9 T cell receptor beta chains below all came from one sample that was sequenced in a study of spatial heterogeneity in lung cancer. Described time point: sample taken at primary tumor resection. Unsorted whole RNA of tumor, nontumor lung or frozen PBMC was sequenced. One entry per CDR3 protein, called by TCRdb with MiXCR from the 5' RACE reads. The sample holds about 7,500 distinct CDR3 sequences, about 3.9% seen once. The starting material was normal lung tissue next to the tumor, obtained at surgery. Receptors were obtained from a female donor with early-stage non-small cell lung cancer.

This clonotype was found many times. The V and J genes are TRBV7-2 and TRBJ2-5; 10 nucleotides align to TRBD1. Germline lookup yields CDR1 SGHTA and CDR2 FQGNSA. The trim removed 6 bases at V and 2 bases at J, leaving 6 bases unmatched. This CDR3 region has 15 residues. CDR3 in amino acids: CASSDRGRTQETQYF. The CDR3, as DNA: TGTGCCAGCAGTGACAGGGGGCGGACACAAGAGACCCAGTACTTC. The full variable domain, its missing parts supplied by reference TRBV7-2 and TRBJ2-5, is GAGVSQSPSNKVTEKGKDVELRCDPISGHTALYWYRQSLGQGLEFLIYFQGNSAPDKSGLPSDRFSAERTGGSVSTLTIQRTQQEDSAVYLCASSDRGRTQETQYFGPGTRLLVL.

This clonotype has at least ten counts. The chain combines TRBV2 with TRBJ1-5, with D maybe TRBD1 (5 bases). Germline V lookup: CDR1 SNHLY, CDR2 FYNNEI. The CDR3 contains 15 residues. Trimming cost V 5 bases and J 6 bases, with 17 bases left between them. The CDR3, as DNA: TGTGCCAGCAGTCTTCAGGGAGGGACTCTTCAGCCCCAGCATTTT. Translating gives CASSLQGGTLQPQHF.

Within the sample, this clonotype is medium-sized. The gene calls are TRBV30 and TRBJ1-2; 8 nucleotides match TRBD1. This CDR3 comprises 14 residues. V gave up 3 bases and J gave up 10 bases; unmatched junction bases: 13. Germline-derived CDR1 and CDR2 are GTSNPN and SVGIG (reference sequence). CDR3 loop: CAWRREDRVRLYTF. The CDR3 region has the DNA TGTGCCTGGAGAAGGGAGGACAGGGTAAGACTCTACACCTTC.

This clonotype was seen many times. The chain uses TRBV20-1 and TRBJ2-3, with 10 bases that match TRBD2. Germline-derived CDR1 and CDR2 are DFQATT and SNEGSKA (reference sequence). The CDR3 is 15 residues long. V shed 6 bases, J shed 11 bases, and the junction held 17 bases outside the gene matches. CDR3 loop: CSAPPLTSGRILQYF. The CDR3 nucleotides are TGCAGTGCCCCACCTCTGACTAGCGGGCGGATCTTGCAGTATTTT.

This clonotype was recorded a few times. The chain carries TRBV20-1 and TRBJ2-1; 9 bases align to TRBD2. V was clipped by 5 bases and J by 5 bases; unmatched bases: 13. This CDR3 is 16 amino acids long. Germline values: CDR1 DFQATT, CDR2 SNEGSKA (reference sequence). The CDR3, as DNA: TGCAGTGCTCAGAGAAACCGGGCTAGCGGGGACAATGAGCAGTTCTTC. Its protein product is CSAQRNRASGDNEQFF.

The table lists this clonotype with many counts. The chain joins TRBV7-8 to TRBJ2-7, with 11 bases identical to TRBD1. V dropped 3 bases and J dropped 0; count of bases not matched to a gene: 1. CDR3 size: 15 residues. The V gene's germline CDR1 is SGHVS and CDR2 FQNEAQ. CDR3 in DNA: TGTGCCAGCAGCTTCGGGACAGGGGGCTCCTACGAGCAGTACTTC. Amino acid sequence: CASSFGTGGSYEQYF.

This clonotype is medium-sized within its sample. The rearrangement uses TRBV10-3 and TRBJ2-5, with TRBD2 identical over 9 bases. Germline V gene data show CDR1 as ENHRY and CDR2 as SYGVKD. The ends lost 4 bases at V and 3 bases at J; junction bases unmatched: 0. The CDR3 spans 13 residues. The CDR3 loop reads CAISASGEETQYF. The CDR3, as DNA: TGTGCCATCAGTGCTAGCGGGGAAGAGACCCAGTACTTC.

This clonotype was seen at least ten times. The V call is TRBV18, the J call TRBJ1-1; 8 positions agree with TRBD1. Germline V gene sequence: CDR1 KGHSH, CDR2 LQKENI. After removal of 8 bases from V and 1 base from J, the junction contained 3 bases not matched to a gene. The CDR3 loop spans 13 amino acids. CDR3 protein: CASRGQANTEAFF. DNA of the CDR3: TGTGCCAGCCGGGGACAGGCGAACACTGAAGCTTTCTTT.

By frequency in the sample, this clonotype is medium-sized (0.01 to 0.1%). This chain links TRBV5-1 with TRBJ2-3, with 7 positions matching TRBD1. This CDR3 has 14 residues. Germline values: CDR1 SGHRS, CDR2 YFSETQ. V lost 6 bases and J lost 1; bases outside the gene matches: 5. The CDR3 DNA reads TGCGCCAGCAATTCCGGGACAGGCACAGATACGCAGTATTTT. Protein sequence: CASNSGTGTDTQYF.